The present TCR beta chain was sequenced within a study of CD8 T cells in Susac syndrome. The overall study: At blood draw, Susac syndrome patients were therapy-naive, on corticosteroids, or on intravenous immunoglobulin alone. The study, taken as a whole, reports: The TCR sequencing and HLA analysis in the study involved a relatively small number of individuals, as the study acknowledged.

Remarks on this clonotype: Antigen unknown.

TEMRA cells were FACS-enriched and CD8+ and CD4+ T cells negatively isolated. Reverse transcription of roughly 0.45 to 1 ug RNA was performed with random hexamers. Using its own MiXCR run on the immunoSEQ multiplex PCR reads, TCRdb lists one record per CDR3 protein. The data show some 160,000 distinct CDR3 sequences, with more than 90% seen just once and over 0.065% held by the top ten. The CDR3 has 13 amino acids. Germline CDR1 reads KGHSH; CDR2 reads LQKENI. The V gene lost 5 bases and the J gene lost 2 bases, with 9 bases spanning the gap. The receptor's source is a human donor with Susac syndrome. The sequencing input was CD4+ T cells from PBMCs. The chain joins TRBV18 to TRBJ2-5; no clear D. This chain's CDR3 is CASSIASQETQYF. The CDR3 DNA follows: TGTGCCAGCTCAATTGCCAGTCAAGAGACCCAGTACTTC.